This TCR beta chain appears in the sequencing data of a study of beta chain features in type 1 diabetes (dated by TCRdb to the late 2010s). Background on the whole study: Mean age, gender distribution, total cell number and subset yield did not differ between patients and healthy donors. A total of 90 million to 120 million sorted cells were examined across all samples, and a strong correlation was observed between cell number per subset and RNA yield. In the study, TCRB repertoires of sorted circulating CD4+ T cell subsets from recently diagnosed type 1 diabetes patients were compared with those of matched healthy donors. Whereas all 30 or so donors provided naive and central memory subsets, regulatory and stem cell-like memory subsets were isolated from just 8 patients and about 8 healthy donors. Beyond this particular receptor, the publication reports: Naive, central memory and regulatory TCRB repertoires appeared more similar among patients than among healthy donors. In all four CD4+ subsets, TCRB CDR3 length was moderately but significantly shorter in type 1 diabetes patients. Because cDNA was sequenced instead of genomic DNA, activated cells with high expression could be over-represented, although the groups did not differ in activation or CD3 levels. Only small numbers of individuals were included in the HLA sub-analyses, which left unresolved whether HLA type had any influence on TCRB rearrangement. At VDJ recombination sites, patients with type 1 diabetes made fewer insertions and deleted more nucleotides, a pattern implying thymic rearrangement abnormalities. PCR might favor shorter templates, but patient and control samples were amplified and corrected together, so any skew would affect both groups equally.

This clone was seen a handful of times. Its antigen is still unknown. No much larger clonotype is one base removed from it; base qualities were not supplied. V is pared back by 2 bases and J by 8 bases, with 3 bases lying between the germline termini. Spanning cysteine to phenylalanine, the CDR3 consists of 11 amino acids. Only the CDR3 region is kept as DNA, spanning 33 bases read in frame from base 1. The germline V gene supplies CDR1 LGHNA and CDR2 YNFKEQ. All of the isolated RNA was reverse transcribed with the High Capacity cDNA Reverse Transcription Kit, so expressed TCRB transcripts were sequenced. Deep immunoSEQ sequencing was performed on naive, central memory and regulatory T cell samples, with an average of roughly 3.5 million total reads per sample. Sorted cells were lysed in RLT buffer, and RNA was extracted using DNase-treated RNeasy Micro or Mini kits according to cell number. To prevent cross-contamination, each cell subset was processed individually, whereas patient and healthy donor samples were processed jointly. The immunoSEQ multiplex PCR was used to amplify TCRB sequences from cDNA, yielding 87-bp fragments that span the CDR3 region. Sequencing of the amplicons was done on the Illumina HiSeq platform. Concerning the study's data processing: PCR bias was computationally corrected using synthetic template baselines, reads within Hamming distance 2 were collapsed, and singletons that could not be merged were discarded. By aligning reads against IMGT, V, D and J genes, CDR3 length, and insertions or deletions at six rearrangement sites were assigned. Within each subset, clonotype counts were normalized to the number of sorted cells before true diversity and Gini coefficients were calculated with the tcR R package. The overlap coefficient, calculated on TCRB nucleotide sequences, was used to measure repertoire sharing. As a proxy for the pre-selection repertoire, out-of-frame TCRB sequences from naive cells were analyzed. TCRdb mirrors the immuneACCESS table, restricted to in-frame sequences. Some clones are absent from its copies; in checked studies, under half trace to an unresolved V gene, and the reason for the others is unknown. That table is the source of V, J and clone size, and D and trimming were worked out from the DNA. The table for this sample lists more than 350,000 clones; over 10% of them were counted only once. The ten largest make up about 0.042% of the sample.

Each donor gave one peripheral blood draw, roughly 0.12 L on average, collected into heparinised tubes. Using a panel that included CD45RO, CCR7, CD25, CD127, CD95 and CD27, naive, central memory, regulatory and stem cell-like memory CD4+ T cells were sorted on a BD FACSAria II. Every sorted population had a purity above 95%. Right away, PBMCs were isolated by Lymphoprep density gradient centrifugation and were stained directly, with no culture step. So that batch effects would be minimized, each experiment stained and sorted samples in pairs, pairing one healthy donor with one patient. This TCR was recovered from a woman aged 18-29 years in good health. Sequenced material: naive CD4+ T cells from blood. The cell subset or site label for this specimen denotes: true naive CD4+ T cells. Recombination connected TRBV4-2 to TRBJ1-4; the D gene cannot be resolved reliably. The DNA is TGTGCCAGCAGCCAAAGCGAAAAACTGTTTTTT. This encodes CASSQSEKLFF.